Below, 3 T cell receptor beta chains from the same sample are listed, as sequenced in a study of sequential checkpoint blockade in melanoma. Some clones are missing from TCRdb's copy, which holds only in-frame ones; the method was immunoSEQ multiplex PCR. Of 11,000 to 15,000 clones in the sample, around 73% are singletons; the top ten hold under 35%. Specified treatment: randomized to nivolumab then ipilimumab (arm A) or the reverse (arm B). The specimen was CD8+ T cells sorted from blood (inferred from file names), collected from a patient given nivolumab and ipilimumab in sequence. Receptors originate from a human donor with melanoma.

About this clone itself: Germline and junction disagree at one end, which may indicate a read error. The rearrangement uses TRBV13 and TRBJ2-6; weak D call: TRBD1 (5 bases). CDR1 is PRHDT, CDR2 FYEKMQ, per germline (reference sequence). This CDR3 has 15 residues. The CDR3 is CASSLRGGYTNVPTF. The CDR3 DNA is TGTGCCAGCAGCTTAAGGGGTGGGTATACCAACGTCCCGACTTTC.

This chain joins TRBV7-2 and TRBJ2-7; TRBD1 matches 7 bases. The germline CDR1 and CDR2 sequences are SGHTA and FQGNSA. Trimming at V came to 6 bases and at J to 3 bases, leaving 11 bases not matched to a gene. CDR3 length: 15 residues. The CDR3 here is CASSLTGLGDYEQYF. The CDR3 nucleotides are TGTGCCAGCAGTTTGACAGGGCTGGGGGACTACGAGCAGTACTTC.

This clone was seen only a few times. The chain employs TRBV7-9 and TRBJ2-7; TRBD2 agrees at 8 bases. Germline CDR1 is SEHNR and CDR2 is FQNEAQ (reference sequence). Trimming took 6 bases from V and 2 from J; bases not matched to a gene: 9. The CDR3 totals 15 residues. The CDR3 DNA sequence: TGTGCCAGCAGTCCTGGGCGGGGGGTGACCTACGAGCAGTACTTC. Residues: CASSPGRGVTYEQYF.